This TCR beta chain was retrieved from a study of CD8 T cells in ankylosing spondylitis. Study-wide results and caveats: Characteristic of ankylosing spondylitis blood, it appeared, was a TCR beta motif comprising roughly eight highly homologous variants.

Each CDR3 protein gets one entry after TCRdb re-called the 5' RACE reads with MiXCR. The sample lists about 510,000 distinct CDR3 sequences; 5.3% were seen once. Ten or more counts support this clonotype. Its antigen remains unknown. Germline values: CDR1 MNHEY, CDR2 SVGAGI. V shed 7 bases and J shed 1 base, with 4 bases lying between them. The length of the CDR3 is 11 residues. This sequence originates from a male donor with ankylosing spondylitis. The sample consisted of blood, either unsorted or a sorted T cell fraction (not recorded which). The chain carries TRBV6-5 and TRBJ1-1; D uncertain. The CDR3 here is CASMGNTEAFF. The CDR3 DNA reads as TGTGCCAGCATGGGGAACACTGAAGCTTTCTTT.